These 23 T cell receptor beta chains were sequenced from one sample in a study of OX40 agonist ivuxolimab in advanced cancers. Clones were sequenced by immunoSEQ multiplex PCR, and TCRdb holds only the in-frame ones, with some missing. The sample shows roughly 38,000 clones, more than 85% of them seen only once. This specimen was CD4+ or CD8+ T cells sorted from blood, taken in a trial of the OX40 agonist ivuxolimab. The receptors derive from an adult with an advanced solid tumor such as melanoma, head and neck, liver or kidney cancer.

This chain links TRBV19 with TRBJ2-5, with D unclear. V was trimmed by 3 bases and J by 5 bases, leaving 13 bases between them. This CDR3 has 14 amino acids. Germline V CDR1 and CDR2: LNHDA, SQIVND (reference sequence). The chain's CDR3 is CASSMFLGAETQYF. As DNA, the CDR3 is TGTGCCAGTAGTATGTTTCTGGGTGCGGAGACCCAGTACTTC. Full variable domain (missing parts from reference TRBV19 and TRBJ2-5): DGGITQSPKYLFRKEGQNVTLSCEQNLNHDAMYWYRQDPGQGLRLIYYSQIVNDFQKGDIAEGYSVSREKKESFPLTVTSAQKNPTAFYLCASSMFLGAETQYFGPGTRLLVL.

V gene TRBV28 combines with J gene TRBJ2-7; TRBD1 is a possible D gene (5 bases). CDR1 and CDR2 (germline): MDHEN, SYDVKM. CDR3 length equals 14 residues. Deletions cut 6 bases from V and 3 bases from J, with 15 bases between. The CDR3 region is CASSSMDTIYEQYF. The CDR3 DNA sequence: TGTGCCAGCAGCTCCATGGACACAATCTACGAGCAGTACTTC.

V and J are TRBV10-1 and TRBJ1-1; D is uncertain. Germline assignment: CDR1 WNHNN and CDR2 SYGVQD (reference sequence). Trimming stripped 0 bases from V and 1 base from J, with 12 bases between. The CDR3 is made up of 16 amino acids. CDR3 nucleotide sequence: TGCGCCAGCAGTGAGTCGGCTGTACCCTGGAACACTGAAGCTTTCTTT. It encodes CASSESAVPWNTEAFF.

The chain joins TRBV6-5 to TRBJ1-5; D is unresolved. Trimming cost V 5 bases and J 11 bases, with 10 bases left between them. Germline V gene lookup returns CDR1 MNHEY and CDR2 SVGAGI. The CDR3 loop spans 11 amino acids. CDR3 residues: CASSETLAQHF. The DNA of the CDR3 is TGTGCCAGCAGTGAAACATTAGCCCAGCATTTT.

The chain uses TRBV4-3 and TRBJ2-1, with D tentatively TRBD2 (5 bases). The ends were cut back, 1 base at V and 4 bases at J, with 14 bases in the middle. Germline V gene sequence: CDR1 LGHNA, CDR2 YSLEER. This CDR3 contains 16 residues. CDR3 loop: CASSQVAADLYNEQFF. The CDR3 nucleotides are TGCGCCAGCAGCCAAGTCGCAGCGGACCTTTACAATGAGCAGTTCTTC.

This sequence joins TRBV6-5 and TRBJ2-7; TRBD2 aligns across 9 bases. CDR1 is MNHEY, CDR2 SVGAGI, per germline. V lost 5 bases, J lost 7 bases, and 9 bases stayed unmatched. CDR3 size: 14 residues. The chain's CDR3 is CASSHLAGAREQYF. CDR3 DNA sequence: TGTGCCAGCAGTCACTTAGCGGGAGCGCGAGAGCAGTACTTC.

This chain connects TRBV28 to TRBJ1-2; TRBD1 agrees at 7 bases. Per the germline V gene, CDR1 is MDHEN and CDR2 is SYDVKM. Unmatched junction bases numbered 2, after V lost 3 bases and J lost 4 bases. CDR3 length: 13 amino acids. CDR3: CASSLTGSYGYTF. Written as DNA, the CDR3 is TGTGCCAGCAGTTTGACAGGGAGCTATGGCTACACCTTC.

Notes on this clone: Other DNA variants within this sample encode the same CDR3. The chain couples TRBV6-6 to TRBJ2-1; a possible D gene is TRBD2 (5 bases). V was trimmed by 0 bases and J by 4 bases, leaving 10 bases between them. There are 15 residues in the CDR3. The germline gives CDR1 MNHNY, CDR2 SVGAGI (reference sequence). The CDR3 nucleotides read TGTGCCAGCAGTTACTCGTGGACTGGTTACAATGAGCAGTTCTTC. This encodes CASSYSWTGYNEQFF.

The chain joins TRBV10-1 to TRBJ2-1; D might be TRBD2 (5 bases). CDR3 size: 11 residues. In germline, CDR1 is WNHNN, CDR2 SYGVQD (reference sequence). The germline V and J ends were trimmed by 4 bases and 7 bases, with 5 bases remaining between them. The CDR3 loop is CASSGGNEQFF. For the CDR3, the DNA is TGCGCCAGCAGTGGCGGGAATGAGCAGTTCTTC.

The sample holds one count of this clone. This sequence joins TRBV28 and TRBJ2-5; TRBD2 matches at 8 bases. With 6 bases clipped from V and 2 bases from J, the junction kept 5 bases outside the gene matches. From germline, CDR1 is MDHEN and CDR2 SYDVKM. The CDR3 totals 14 residues. In DNA, the CDR3 is TGTGCCAGCAGCCCAGCGGGAGTACAAGAGACCCAGTACTTC. Translated: CASSPAGVQETQYF.

The rearrangement uses TRBV7-9 and TRBJ1-4, with D hard to call. V lost 3 bases, J lost 4 bases, and 3 bases lay in between. Germline loops: CDR1 SEHNR, CDR2 FQNEAQ (reference sequence). The CDR3 runs to 12 residues. Here the CDR3 DNA reads TGTGCCAGCAGCTTCTTTAATGAAAAACTGTTTTTT. Translated, it gives CASSFFNEKLFF. Full variable domain (remainder filled in from reference TRBV7-9 and TRBJ1-4): DTGVSQNPRHKITKRGQNVTFRCDPISEHNRLYWYRQTLGQGPEFLTYFQNEAQLEKSRLLSDRFSAERPKGSFSTLEIQRTEQGDSAMYLCASSFFNEKLFFGSGTQLSVL.

The chain couples TRBV11-2 to TRBJ2-1, with 8 bases identical to TRBD2. After removal of 2 bases from V and 8 bases from J, the junction contained 11 bases not matched to a gene. From germline, CDR1 is SGHAT and CDR2 FQNNGV. The CDR3 sequence is 16 residues long. As DNA, the CDR3 is TGTGCCAGCAGCTTAAGGAGCAGCGGGAGCAGAGATGAGCAGTTCTTC. Encoded protein: CASSLRSSGSRDEQFF.

The chain recombines TRBV4-1 with TRBJ1-5; a weak D match, TRBD1 (5 bases). Per the germline V gene, CDR1 is MGHRA and CDR2 is YSYEKL. Between the trimmed V and J ends, which lost 6 bases and 3 bases, there was a span of 9 bases. This CDR3 contains 13 residues. For the CDR3, the DNA is TGCGCCAGCAGTAAGACAGACAATCAGCCCCAGCATTTT. It yields the protein CASSKTDNQPQHF.

The rearrangement joins TRBV10-3 to TRBJ2-2; D remains ambiguous. The germline CDR1 and CDR2 sequences are ENHRY and SYGVKD. V lost 8 bases and J lost 1, with 8 bases in between. The CDR3 runs 13 residues. CDR3 sequence: CAIGEGNTGELFF. The CDR3 bases are TGTGCCATCGGGGAAGGGAACACCGGGGAGCTGTTTTTT.

The V call is TRBV4-3, the J call TRBJ2-7; 7 nucleotides match TRBD2. The CDR3 length is 16 residues. CDR1 and CDR2 (germline): LGHNA, YSLEER. The J segment lost 5 bases and the V segment lost 4 bases, leaving 14 bases of the junction unmatched. The CDR3 bases are TGCGCCAGCAGCCCCGGGGGGTACCGTTTGGCCCACGAGCAGTACTTC. Protein product: CASSPGGYRLAHEQYF.

V and J are TRBV28 and TRBJ2-7, with unresolved D. Trimming left V 8 bases short and J 0 bases short, with 8 bases between. The CDR3 extends over 12 amino acids. Germline V gene data show CDR1 as MDHEN and CDR2 as SYDVKM. The CDR3 nucleotides are TGTGCCAGCGGGGTCAGCTCCTACGAGCAGTACTTC. It translates to CASGVSSYEQYF.

This rearrangement joins TRBV13 to TRBJ2-6, with 8 nucleotides matching TRBD1. Looked up from germline, CDR1 is PRHDT and CDR2 is FYEKMQ (reference sequence). The J segment lost 3 bases and the V segment lost 4 bases, leaving 5 bases of the junction unmatched. CDR3 size: 16 residues. The CDR3 loop reads CASSSPGGGGANVLTF. The CDR3 region has the DNA TGTGCCAGCAGCTCCCCAGGGGGCGGTGGGGCCAACGTCCTGACTTTC.

This clone was detected a few times. The chain links TRBV6-5 to TRBJ2-7; possibly TRBD1 for D (6 bases). Germline CDR1 MNHEY, CDR2 SVGAGI. V gave up 0 bases and J gave up 2 bases, with 8 bases separating them. CDR3 size: 14 residues. This CDR3 reads CASSYSRGTYEQYF. The CDR3 coding sequence is TGTGCCAGCAGTTACTCTAGGGGGACCTACGAGCAGTACTTC.

The chain is built from TRBV6-5 and TRBJ2-1; TRBD1 matches at 8 bases. J was trimmed by 4 bases and V by 11 bases; bases with no gene match: 7. Germline CDR1 and CDR2: MNHEY and SVGAGI. This CDR3 comprises 13 residues. In nucleotides, the CDR3 is TGTGCCTGTTCAGGGGGCGATTACAATGAGCAGTTCTTC. Residues: CACSGGDYNEQFF.

The table lists this clone with a few counts. The chain joins TRBV9 to TRBJ2-1, with D maybe TRBD2 (5 bases). V dropped 4 bases and J dropped 5 bases, with 22 bases sitting between them. The CDR3 is 17 amino acids. Germline assignment: CDR1 SGDLS and CDR2 YYNGEE. The CDR3 is CASSITGGPSGNNEQFF. DNA for the CDR3: TGTGCCAGCAGCATAACGGGCGGGCCTAGTGGAAACAATGAGCAGTTCTTC. The full variable domain, in which reference TRBV9 and TRBJ2-1 provide the parts outside the CDR3, is DSGVTQTPKHLITATGQRVTLRCSPRSGDLSVYWYQQSLDQGLQFLIQYYNGEERAKGNILERFSAQQFPDLHSELNLSSLELGDSALYFCASSITGGPSGNNEQFFGPGTRLTVL.

The chain uses TRBV6-1 and TRBJ2-3; D may be TRBD2 (7 bases). The CDR3 is 17 residues long. Germline V gives CDR1 MNHNS, CDR2 SASEGT. Trimming shortened V by 2 bases and J by 1 base, and 16 bases separated the two germline ends. CDR3 nucleotide sequence: TGTGCCAGCAGTGAATATCGGGGGGCCCGGGGCACAGATACGCAGTATTTT. Its translation is CASSEYRGARGTDTQYF.

Worth noting for this clone: One junction end does not reproduce the germline sequence, and a read error may be involved. V is TRBV7-7 and J is TRBJ2-2; maybe TRBD1 (6 bases). The CDR3 totals 13 residues. Germline CDR1 reads SSHAT; CDR2 reads FNYEAQ (reference sequence). This CDR3 reads CASSLGGSGELFF. CDR3 nucleotides: TGTGCTAGCAGCTTAGGGGGTTCCGGGGAGCTGTTTTTT.

Remarks on this clone: Sequence at one end of the junction differs from germline and may be a read error. This chain uses TRBV27 with TRBJ2-7, with D maybe TRBD2 (7 bases). This CDR3 comprises 15 residues. Germline CDR1 reads MNHEY; CDR2 reads SMNVEV (reference sequence). The CDR3 DNA follows: TGTGCCACCAGTCCCTCCGGGGGGCGGACCTACGAGCAGTACTTC. Translating gives CATSPSGGRTYEQYF.